This TCR beta chain stems from a study of cytomegalovirus exposure and HLA in healthy donors. Study results and caveats: A subsequent analysis found that TCR clusters from the first cohort also tended to co-occur in the approximately 130 validation repertoires, with 90% to 95% of cluster scores above 0.

The CDR3 has 12 residues. Germline V gene data show CDR1 as MDHEN and CDR2 as SYDVKM. V was shortened by 8 bases and J by 6 bases, with 13 bases between the two germline ends. On this clone: The antigen remains unidentified.

Sequencing used immunoSEQ multiplex PCR; TCRdb keeps in-frame clones, though not all of them. The profile shows approximately 170,000 clones, 80% to 85% of them singletons. Material: PBMCs. This chain links TRBV28 with TRBJ1-1, with D unclear. The sequence was obtained from a man aged 25 to 45 in good health and CMV-seropositive. The CDR3, as DNA: TGTGCCAGCCGCCCCGGGAGTTCTGAAGCTTTCTTT. Encoded protein: CASRPGSSEAFF.